These 14 T cell receptor beta chains originate from one sample sequenced in a study of T cells after posttransplantation cyclophosphamide. Data came from immunoSEQ multiplex PCR; TCRdb stores just in-frame clones and leaves some out. The data show around 23,000 clones, with 95% to 99% seen just once and around 0.13% held by the top ten. Source material: naive CD8+ T cells sorted from PBMCs. The receptor source for this set is a man aged 35 to 55 in good health, CMV-negative, and a related stem cell transplant donor.

This clone turned up a few times. The chain carries TRBV5-6 and TRBJ1-5; D might be TRBD1 (5 bases). From germline, CDR1 is SGHDT and CDR2 YYEEEE. The CDR3 spans 15 residues. The V gene lost 4 bases and the J gene lost 4 bases, with 15 bases spanning the gap. The CDR3 here is CASSLAREDNQPQHF. DNA of the CDR3: TGTGCCAGCAGCCTGGCCAGGGAGGATAATCAGCCCCAGCATTTT.

This clone was found once. The V gene is TRBV6-5, the J gene TRBJ2-1; a weak D match, TRBD2 (5 bases). Germline CDR1 and CDR2: MNHEY and SVGAGI. The CDR3 extends over 16 amino acids. V lost 2 bases to trimming and J lost 6 bases, with 17 bases between them. The CDR3 DNA follows: TGTGCCAGCAGTTACAGCGGTTACGGTACGGGCAATGAGCAGTTCTTC. The encoded protein is CASSYSGYGTGNEQFF.

V is TRBV27 and J is TRBJ2-1; D is unclear. V lost 0 bases and J 3 bases, leaving 9 bases between the germline ends. Per the germline V gene, CDR1 is MNHEY and CDR2 is SMNVEV (reference sequence). The CDR3 extends over 15 amino acids. The CDR3 sequence: CASSLSVLLYNEQFF. In nucleotides, the CDR3 is TGTGCCAGCAGTTTATCGGTACTACTCTACAATGAGCAGTTCTTC.

The rearrangement joins TRBV6-6 to TRBJ2-3; the D gene is possibly TRBD2 (6 bases). The germline V gene has CDR1 MNHNY and CDR2 SVGAGI (reference sequence). V was clipped by 4 bases and J by 4 bases, with 9 bases between them. The CDR3 totals 13 residues. This CDR3 reads CASSWGLSDTQYF. CDR3 nucleotide sequence: TGTGCCAGCAGTTGGGGACTTTCAGATACGCAGTATTTT.

This rearrangement joins TRBV6-5 to TRBJ2-2; D is unclear. This CDR3 comprises 11 residues. The V gene lost 6 bases and the J gene lost 6 bases, with 5 bases spanning the gap. Germline V gene sequence: CDR1 MNHEY, CDR2 SVGAGI. CDR3 DNA sequence: TGTGCCAGCAGCCGAGCCGGGGAGCTGTTTTTT. Encoded protein: CASSRAGELFF.

This rearrangement joins TRBV7-6 to TRBJ2-3, with 9 bases fitting TRBD2. CDR1 SGHVS and CDR2 FNYEAQ come from the germline V gene. This CDR3 is 15 amino acids long. J lost 1 base, V lost 5 bases, and 4 bases had no gene match. CDR3 loop: CASSPTSGRTDTQYF. CDR3 nucleotide sequence: TGTGCCAGCAGCCCCACTAGCGGGCGCACAGATACGCAGTATTTT.

This chain uses TRBV28 with TRBJ2-3, with D possibly being TRBD1 (5 bases). CDR3 size: 15 residues. Trimming cost V 5 bases and J 2 bases, with 14 bases left between them. The germline CDR1 and CDR2 sequences are MDHEN and SYDVKM. CDR3 nucleotides: TGTGCCAGCAGTGATCCCCGCAGGGACACAGATACGCAGTATTTT. Residues: CASSDPRRDTDTQYF.

The chain employs TRBV25-1 and TRBJ1-2, with D hard to call. Deletions cut 8 bases from V and 8 bases from J, with 12 bases between. This CDR3 is 11 amino acids long. The V gene's germline CDR1 is MGHDK and CDR2 SYGVNS. The CDR3 sequence: CASWGGGGYTF. CDR3 bases: TGTGCCAGCTGGGGAGGAGGGGGCTACACCTTC.

The chain uses TRBV2 and TRBJ2-1; 8 positions agree with TRBD1. Germline V gene lookup returns CDR1 SNHLY and CDR2 FYNNEI. This CDR3 is built from 12 residues. V was clipped by 6 bases and J by 8 bases; unmatched bases: 3. Written as DNA, the CDR3 is TGTGCCAGCAGAACAGGGGGTCATGAGCAGTTCTTC. It specifies CASRTGGHEQFF.

This clone has only one observation. This chain links TRBV2 with TRBJ2-2; TRBD2 agrees at 8 bases. The CDR3 covers 19 residues. V was pared by 6 bases and J by 4 bases, with 19 bases of the junction left unmatched. Germline assignment: CDR1 SNHLY and CDR2 FYNNEI. CDR3 nucleotide sequence: TGTGCCAGCAGGGGGGGGGTAACCGGGACTAGATTTTCCACCGGGGAGCTGTTTTTT. Translated, it gives CASRGGVTGTRFSTGELFF.

The chain joins TRBV5-4 to TRBJ2-7, with TRBD2 identical over 10 bases. Looked up from germline, CDR1 is SGHNT and CDR2 is YYREEE (reference sequence). V lost 4 bases and J lost 1; bases outside the gene matches: 2. The CDR3 extends over 14 amino acids. CDR3 region: CASSPSGRSYEQYF. DNA for the CDR3: TGTGCCAGCAGCCCTAGCGGGAGATCCTACGAGCAGTACTTC.

This clone was seen a single time. The chain couples TRBV21-1 to TRBJ2-7; the listed D gene, TRBD2, was not tested against the DNA. TRBV21-1 is annotated as a pseudogene. The CDR3 is 8 amino acids. The chain's CDR3 is CAGRLRYF. The CDR3 DNA follows: TGTGCAGGCAGACTTCGGTACTTC.

The chain is built from TRBV13 and TRBJ2-5; 7 bases agree with TRBD2. The germline V gene has CDR1 PRHDT and CDR2 FYEKMQ (reference sequence). V shed 7 bases and J 2 bases; nucleotides not matched to a gene: 10. The CDR3 covers 15 residues. DNA for the CDR3: TGTGCCAGCACCTCTCTGCGGGAGCAACAAGAGACCCAGTACTTC. It yields the protein CASTSLREQQETQYF.

The chain recombines TRBV9 with TRBJ2-3; a possible D gene is TRBD1 (6 bases). Germline V gene lookup returns CDR1 SGDLS and CDR2 YYNGEE. CDR3 length: 14 amino acids. Trimming shortened V by 0 bases and J by 4 bases, and 9 bases separated the two germline ends. This CDR3 is CASSVAGQADTQYF. DNA of the CDR3: TGTGCCAGCAGCGTAGCGGGACAAGCAGATACGCAGTATTTT.